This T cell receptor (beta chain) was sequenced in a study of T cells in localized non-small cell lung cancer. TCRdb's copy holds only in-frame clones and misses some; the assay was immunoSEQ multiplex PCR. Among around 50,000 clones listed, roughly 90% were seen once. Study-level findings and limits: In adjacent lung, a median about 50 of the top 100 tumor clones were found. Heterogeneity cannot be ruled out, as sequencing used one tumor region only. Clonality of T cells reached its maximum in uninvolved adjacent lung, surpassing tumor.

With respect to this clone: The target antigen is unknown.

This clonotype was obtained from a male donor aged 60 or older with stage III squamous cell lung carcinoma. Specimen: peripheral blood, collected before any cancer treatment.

CDR3: CASSSGRELFF. The CDR3 DNA reads TGTGCCAGCAGCTCAGGGCGGGAGCTGTTTTTT. The chain has TRBV7-3 and TRBJ2-2, with D perhaps TRBD1 (5 bases). CDR3 length equals 11 residues. The germline V and J ends were trimmed by 4 bases and 9 bases, with 6 bases remaining between them. In germline, CDR1 is SGHTA, CDR2 FQGTGA.